This T cell receptor (beta chain) was found in a study of OX40 agonist ivuxolimab in advanced cancers. Study overall: Head and neck, renal cell, melanoma or hepatocellular carcinoma were the cancers that dose-escalation patients had.

The germline CDR1 and CDR2 sequences are MGHRA and YSYEKL. Trimming cost V 0 bases and J 6 bases, with 11 bases left between them. CDR3 length: 15 amino acids. Note on this clone: Its antigen remains unknown.

Assay used: immunoSEQ multiplex PCR; TCRdb lists only in-frame clones, some missing. This repertoire shows about 98,000 clones, 85% to 95% found once; its top ten account for about 0.3%. Whole-study results and caveats: Low normalized T-cell clonal expansion was also seen in some nonresponders.

The sequence derives from an adult with an advanced solid tumor such as melanoma, head and neck, liver or kidney cancer. V and J are TRBV4-1 and TRBJ2-2; D is ambiguous. The source was CD4+ or CD8+ T cells sorted from blood, collected in a trial of the OX40 agonist ivuxolimab. CDR3 residues: CASSQEGGWAGELFF. As DNA, the CDR3 is TGCGCCAGCAGCCAAGAAGGCGGTTGGGCCGGGGAGCTGTTTTTT.